Shown below are 9 T cell receptor beta chains from a single sample sequenced in a study of CD8 T cells in ankylosing spondylitis. No antigen has been identified for these receptors. TCRdb called the 5' RACE reads again in MiXCR, with one record for every CDR3 protein. The profile shows around 430,000 distinct CDR3 sequences, roughly 17% of them singletons. Study outcomes and limitations: For ankylosing spondylitis blood, a TCR beta motif of several highly homologous variants appeared characteristic.

What was sequenced was blood, either unsorted or a sorted T cell fraction (not recorded which). The source of these receptors is a male donor with ankylosing spondylitis.

This clonotype turned up a few times. This CDR3 reads CASALQGTGELFF. The CDR3 DNA follows: TGTGCCAGCGCACTACAGGGGACCGGGGAGCTGTTTTTT. The chain recombines TRBV11-3 with TRBJ2-2, with 7 bases identical to TRBD1. The V and J ends lost 8 bases and 5 bases, in that order; junction bases with no gene match: 5. The CDR3 is 13 residues long. Germline V gene lookup returns CDR1 SGHNT and CDR2 YENEEA. Variable domain in full (rest from reference TRBV11-3 and TRBJ2-2): EAGVVQSPRYKIIEKKQPVAFWCNPISGHNTLYWYLQNLGQGPELLIRYENEEAVDDSQLPKDRFSAERLKGVDSTLKIQPAELGDSAVYLCASALQGTGELFFGEGSRLTVL.

This clonotype showed up many times. This rearrangement joins TRBV12-3 or TRBV12-4 to TRBJ2-2, with 9 bases fitting TRBD1. After removal of 6 bases from V and 8 bases from J, the junction contained 10 bases not matched to a gene. This CDR3 is built from 15 residues. The CDR3 bases are TGTGCCAGCAGCGCGGACAGGGGCCCGACTGGGGAGCTGTTTTTT. This codes for CASSADRGPTGELFF.

This clonotype has at least ten counts. The gene calls are TRBV9 and TRBJ2-3; maybe TRBD2 (6 bases). Germline assignment: CDR1 SGDLS and CDR2 YYNGEE. Trimming shortened V by 4 bases and J by 1 base, and 10 bases separated the two germline ends. CDR3 length equals 14 residues. CDR3 DNA: TGTGCCAGCAGCCGTGGCGGGGGCACAGATACGCAGTATTTT. The encoded protein is CASSRGGGTDTQYF.

This clonotype is a singleton in its sample. This rearrangement joins TRBV20-1 to TRBJ2-5; 12 bases are shared with TRBD2. This CDR3 is built from 16 residues. With V trimmed by 2 bases and J by 1 base, 5 bases remained unmatched. Germline V CDR1 and CDR2: DFQATT, SNEGSKA (reference sequence). This CDR3 is CSARSASGRAQETQYF. CDR3 nucleotides: TGCAGTGCTAGATCGGCTAGCGGGAGGGCCCAAGAGACCCAGTACTTC.

This clonotype was recorded a few times. This chain joins TRBV28 and TRBJ1-2, with no clear D. V was trimmed by 7 bases and J by 2 bases, leaving 14 bases between them. The CDR3 has 14 residues. Germline V gives CDR1 MDHEN, CDR2 SYDVKM. The CDR3 is CASTLGIPNYGYTF. In DNA form, the CDR3 reads TGTGCCAGCACCTTGGGGATCCCAAACTATGGCTACACCTTC.

The chain employs TRBV20-1 and TRBJ2-1; tentative D call: TRBD1 (8 bases). Per germline, CDR1 DFQATT and CDR2 SNEGSKA (reference sequence). The V end lost 5 bases, the J end lost 0 bases, and 14 bases lay between the germline ends. There are 15 residues in the CDR3. Here the CDR3 DNA reads TGCAGTGCTTTCACAGGGGGGGTCTCCTACAATGAGCAGTTCTTC. Protein: CSAFTGGVSYNEQFF.

The rearrangement joins TRBV5-1 to TRBJ1-1; TRBD1 agrees at 8 bases. The CDR3 contains 14 residues. Trimming removed 4 bases from V and 4 bases from J; junction bases left unmatched: 6. Germline lookup yields CDR1 SGHRS and CDR2 YFSETQ. CDR3: CASSLTGEGTEAFF. CDR3 in DNA: TGCGCCAGCAGCCTGACAGGGGAGGGCACTGAAGCTTTCTTT.

V and J are TRBV12-3 or TRBV12-4 and TRBJ2-5, with 9 bases lining up with TRBD2. This CDR3 spans 15 amino acids. V lost 1 base, J lost 4 bases, and 4 bases stayed unmatched. DNA of the CDR3: TGTGCCAGCAGTTTAGGCCTAGCGGGAAGAGAGACCCAGTACTTC. Residues: CASSLGLAGRETQYF.

V usage is TRBV20-1 and J usage is TRBJ1-4; possible D gene TRBD1, 5 bases. CDR1 and CDR2 (germline): DFQATT, SNEGSKA (reference sequence). The CDR3 length is 15 residues. With 3 bases removed from V and 4 bases from J, the gap between germline ends came to 15 bases. Written as DNA, the CDR3 is TGCAGTGCTAGTCCCCCGGGGGGGGTTAATGAAAAACTGTTTTTT. Amino acid sequence: CSASPPGGVNEKLFF.